The 29 T cell receptor beta chains reported below all come from one sample, sequenced in a study of shared clonotypes between healthy human individuals (dated by TCRdb to the early 2020s). The library came from the immunoSEQ multiplex PCR assay. As stored in TCRdb, this immuneACCESS dataset retains in-frame rearrangements with V and J assigned. A fraction of the clones does not appear; measured against another copy, unresolved V genes explain less than half of the discrepancy, and the remainder lacks a known reason. The sample records some 2,500,000 clones, around 90% of which are singletons. Of the sample, roughly 0.34% is held by the ten largest clones. The specimen sequenced was naive CD4+ T cells from PBMCs. The cell subset or site label, as the study defines it: CD45RA+ positively selected. The origin of the receptors is a man younger than 30 in good health. Some clones in this sample may be carry-over from other donors' samples.

Remarks on this clone: The same CDR3 also results from other DNA sequences found in this sample. The genes are TRBV5-1 and TRBJ2-3; TRBD2 matches 16 bases. CDR3 size: 17 residues. V lost 4 bases, J lost 2 bases, and 4 bases stayed unmatched. The germline gives CDR1 SGHRS, CDR2 YFSETQ. The CDR3 region is CASSLGTSGRATDTQYF. The CDR3 DNA is TGCGCCAGCAGCCTCGGGACTAGCGGGAGGGCCACAGATACGCAGTATTTT.

This chain links TRBV5-4 with TRBJ2-7; possibly TRBD1 for D (6 bases). This CDR3 has 13 residues. V was clipped by 2 bases and J by 7 bases, with 13 bases between them. CDR1 and CDR2 (germline): SGHNT, YYREEE (reference sequence). CDR3 sequence reads: CASSLQGFGEQYF. In DNA form, the CDR3 reads TGTGCCAGCAGCTTACAGGGTTTCGGGGAGCAGTACTTC.

The rearrangement links TRBV6-1 to TRBJ1-1, with 8 nucleotides matching TRBD1. The J segment lost 3 bases and the V segment lost 7 bases, leaving 4 bases of the junction unmatched. The germline V gene encodes CDR1 MNHNS and CDR2 SASEGT. The CDR3 contains 13 residues. CDR3: CASMQGAHTEAFF. In DNA form, the CDR3 reads TGTGCCAGCATGCAGGGGGCGCACACTGAAGCTTTCTTT.

The V and J genes are TRBV5-6 and TRBJ2-7; possibly TRBD2 for D (7 bases). The CDR3 has 14 amino acids. The V gene lost 5 bases and the J gene lost 4 bases, with 16 bases spanning the gap. Germline CDR1 and CDR2: SGHDT and YYEEEE. CDR3 bases: TGTGCCAGCAGGGTCCGGGGGGCAAGTTACGAGCAGTACTTC. Translated, it gives CASRVRGASYEQYF.

The chain recombines TRBV5-1 with TRBJ2-5; D is undetermined. Matching the DNA end better, TRBJ2-7 makes the J call doubtful. The CDR3 spans 13 residues. Germline CDR1 reads SGHRS; CDR2 reads YFSETQ. CDR3 bases: TGCGCCAGCAGCTTGTCAGGAGTATACGAGCAGTACTTC. Residues: CASSLSGVYEQYF.

The CDR3 DNA sequence: TGTGCCAGCAGCTCGGGACTACCGGGGGGAGAGACCCAGTACTTC. Its translation is CASSSGLPGGETQYF. The gene calls are TRBV7-9 and TRBJ2-5; 7 bases line up with TRBD2. The CDR3 is 15 amino acids. Germline assignment: CDR1 SEHNR and CDR2 FQNEAQ (reference sequence). V was clipped by 4 bases and J by 4 bases; unmatched bases: 9.

This sequence joins TRBV28 and TRBJ1-1; D is uncertain. The CDR3 totals 14 residues. Per the germline V gene, CDR1 is MDHEN and CDR2 is SYDVKM. The V end lost 5 bases, the J end lost 3 bases, and 13 bases lay between the germline ends. This CDR3 is CASSPPARYTEAFF. Here the CDR3 DNA reads TGTGCCAGCAGTCCCCCCGCCAGGTACACTGAAGCTTTCTTT.

V gene TRBV19 combines with J gene TRBJ2-2, with D possibly being TRBD2 (6 bases). The V gene's germline CDR1 is LNHDA and CDR2 SQIVND (reference sequence). The CDR3 covers 14 residues. Deletions cut 8 bases from V and 7 bases from J, with 17 bases between. The CDR3 coding sequence is TGTGCCAGTTTTCGAAGGCGGGGTGTCGGGGAGCTGTTTTTT. This encodes CASFRRRGVGELFF.

In the case of this clone: At the DNA level, this CDR3 is encoded by other sequences in the same sample as well. This rearrangement joins TRBV7-2 to TRBJ1-2; D unresolved. The germline CDR1 and CDR2 sequences are SGHTA and FQGNSA. Deletions cut 5 bases from V and 5 bases from J, with 9 bases between. The CDR3 loop spans 12 amino acids. CDR3 in amino acids: CASSAGLYGYTF. The CDR3 DNA follows: TGTGCCAGCAGCGCTGGACTGTATGGCTACACCTTC.

For this clone: Within the sample, other DNA sequences also encode this same CDR3. The chain uses TRBV5-1 and TRBJ2-2, with a weak D call TRBD1 (5 bases). Trimming left V 4 bases short and J 1 base short, with 8 bases between. CDR3 length: 14 residues. CDR1 SGHRS and CDR2 YFSETQ come from the germline V gene. CDR3 amino acids: CASSSDRNTGELFF. CDR3 nucleotide sequence: TGCGCCAGCAGCAGTGACAGGAACACCGGGGAGCTGTTTTTT.

This chain links TRBV5-4 with TRBJ1-2, with 10 bases identical to TRBD1. Germline lookup yields CDR1 SGHNT and CDR2 YYREEE (reference sequence). V shed 7 bases and J 8 bases; nucleotides not matched to a gene: 14. CDR3 length: 15 residues. The CDR3 nucleotides read TGTGCCAGCTCTACTGAAAGCCGGGACAGGGGAGGCTACACCTTC. Its translation: CASSTESRDRGGYTF.

This clone was detected once. The V gene is TRBV5-1, the J gene TRBJ1-1; weak D call: TRBD1 (5 bases). V dropped 4 bases and J dropped 1 base, with 11 bases sitting between them. The CDR3 is made up of 14 amino acids. The germline CDR1 and CDR2 sequences are SGHRS and YFSETQ. The CDR3 DNA reads TGCGCCAGCAGCCTGACAGCAACGAACACTGAAGCTTTCTTT. Its protein product is CASSLTATNTEAFF.

V and J are TRBV7-3 and TRBJ2-5; D is undetermined. CDR1 and CDR2 (germline): SGHTA, FQGTGA. The CDR3 consists of 13 residues. V was shortened by 5 bases and J by 5 bases, with 12 bases between the two germline ends. The CDR3 region is CASSDAASETQYF. The DNA for the CDR3 is TGTGCCAGCAGCGACGCTGCCTCTGAGACCCAGTACTTC. Full variable domain (missing parts from reference TRBV7-3 and TRBJ2-5): GAGVSQTPSNKVTEKGKYVELRCDPISGHTALYWYRQSLGQGPEFLIYFQGTGAADDSGLPNDRFFAVRPEGSVSTLKIQRTERGDSAVYLCASSDAASETQYFGPGTRLLVL.

Here the CDR3 DNA reads TGTGCCAGCAGTGAAGTCAGGGATCTTGGGCAGTACTTC. Its protein product is CASSEVRDLGQYF. This chain uses TRBV2 with TRBJ2-7; D may be TRBD1 (5 bases). The CDR3 loop spans 13 amino acids. Germline V gene data show CDR1 as SNHLY and CDR2 as FYNNEI. Trimming removed 1 base from V and 9 bases from J, with 13 bases in between.

The rearrangement joins TRBV10-3 to TRBJ2-5; either TRBD1 or TRBD2 may fit D (5 bases each). Germline V CDR1 and CDR2: ENHRY, SYGVKD. This CDR3 has 15 amino acids. Trimming stripped 4 bases from V and 4 bases from J, with 16 bases between. For the CDR3, the DNA is TGTGCCATCAGTGGTGGGACGCTGGACGGAGAGACCCAGTACTTC. Its protein is CAISGGTLDGETQYF.

V is TRBV5-1 and J is TRBJ2-2; D is possibly TRBD1 (6 bases). The V gene lost 5 bases and the J gene lost 8 bases, with 16 bases spanning the gap. The CDR3 extends over 14 amino acids. Germline assignment: CDR1 SGHRS and CDR2 YFSETQ. In DNA form, the CDR3 reads TGCGCCAGCAGTACTACAGGGTTCGGAGGGGAGCTGTTTTTT. Translation: CASSTTGFGGELFF.

The rearrangement links TRBV7-3 to TRBJ2-1; 9 nucleotides match TRBD2. From germline, CDR1 is SGHTA and CDR2 FQGTGA. V was pared by 5 bases and J by 4 bases, with 9 bases of the junction left unmatched. The CDR3 loop spans 16 amino acids. CDR3 loop: CASSPWASGDYNEQFF. The CDR3 DNA follows: TGTGCCAGCAGCCCCTGGGCTAGCGGGGATTACAATGAGCAGTTCTTC.

The V gene is TRBV6-6, the J gene TRBJ2-2; 7 bases fit TRBD1. Germline V gene lookup returns CDR1 MNHNY and CDR2 SVGAGI (reference sequence). CDR3 length: 16 residues. V shed 6 bases, J shed 5 bases, and the junction held 12 bases outside the gene matches. The CDR3 DNA reads as TGTGCCAGCAGCCCGGGGACGTCCAGGGGGACCGGGGAGCTGTTTTTT. Its translation: CASSPGTSRGTGELFF.

V and J are TRBV28 and TRBJ2-2; D possibly matches TRBD1 or TRBD2 (6 bases each). With 6 bases removed from V and 8 bases from J, the gap between germline ends came to 22 bases. CDR1 is MDHEN, CDR2 SYDVKM, per germline. The CDR3 extends over 16 amino acids. The CDR3 loop reads CASRRGPRGQLGELFF. In DNA form, the CDR3 reads TGTGCCAGCAGACGGGGGCCCAGGGGTCAGCTAGGGGAGCTGTTTTTT. The variable domain in full, with the rest retrieved from reference TRBV28 and TRBJ2-2, is DVKVTQSSRYLVKRTGEKVFLECVQDMDHENMFWYRQDPGLGLRLIYFSYDVKMKEKGDIPEGYSVSREKKERFSLILESASTNQTSMYLCASRRGPRGQLGELFFGEGSRLTVL.

V gene TRBV30 combines with J gene TRBJ2-5; D is perhaps TRBD1 (6 bases). Judging by the DNA end, TRBJ2-7 fits better; the J call may be wrong. The CDR3 sequence is 13 residues long. The germline V gene has CDR1 GTSNPN and CDR2 SVGIG (reference sequence). CDR3 nucleotides: TGTGCATGCCTCCTCAGGGGTTCCTACGAGCAGTACTTC. Encoded protein: CACLLRGSYEQYF.

The genes are TRBV4-2 and TRBJ1-2; a weak D match, TRBD1 (6 bases). The CDR3 has 15 residues. The germline V and J ends were trimmed by 0 bases and 5 bases, with 13 bases remaining between them. Germline V lookup: CDR1 LGHNA, CDR2 YNFKEQ. Written as DNA, the CDR3 is TGTGCCAGCAGCCAAGACCTGGACAGAACTTATGGCTACACCTTC. It encodes CASSQDLDRTYGYTF.

CDR3 region: CASRSTDRGAYGYTF. The DNA for the CDR3 is TGCGCCAGCAGATCTACCGACAGGGGGGCCTATGGCTACACCTTC. The chain links TRBV5-1 to TRBJ1-2, with TRBD1 identical over 9 bases. This CDR3 spans 15 amino acids. The germline gives CDR1 SGHRS, CDR2 YFSETQ. The junction had 9 bases not matched to a gene; V was cut back by 5 bases and J by 4 bases. Together with reference TRBV5-1 and TRBJ1-2, the CDR3 gives the full variable domain: KAGVTQTPRYLIKTRGQQVTLSCSPISGHRSVSWYQQTPGQGLQFLFEYFSETQRNKGNFPGRFSGRQFSNSRSEMNVSTLELGDSALYLCASRSTDRGAYGYTFGSGTRLTVV.

Here the CDR3 reads CAISLGPGLAGRGDEQFF. CDR3 nucleotide sequence: TGTGCCATCAGTCTGGGGCCGGGACTAGCGGGACGAGGAGATGAGCAGTTCTTC. The chain carries TRBV10-3 and TRBJ2-1; 13 bases fit TRBD2. The CDR3 has 18 amino acids. Germline CDR1 is ENHRY and CDR2 is SYGVKD. V gave up 5 bases and J gave up 8 bases; unmatched junction bases: 15.

This rearrangement joins TRBV7-9 to TRBJ1-1; D might be TRBD1 (6 bases). The CDR3 is made up of 17 amino acids. The V gene lost 2 bases and the J gene lost 1 base, with 17 bases spanning the gap. CDR1 is SEHNR and CDR2 is FQNEAQ in the germline V gene (reference sequence). In nucleotides, the CDR3 is TGTGCCAGCAGCTTATTTGGAGGGGCACAGGGGAACACTGAAGCTTTCTTT. Its translation: CASSLFGGAQGNTEAFF.

For this clone: This same CDR3 is encoded by further DNA sequences in the sample. The rearrangement links TRBV30 to TRBJ2-3, with D possibly being TRBD2 (6 bases). Trimming stripped 0 bases from V and 2 bases from J, with 9 bases between. Germline V CDR1 and CDR2: GTSNPN, SVGIG (reference sequence). The CDR3 covers 14 residues. The CDR3 region has the DNA TGTGCCTGGAGTGTCGGGGGAAACACAGATACGCAGTATTTT. Translating gives CAWSVGGNTDTQYF.

J is TRBJ1-2 and V is TRBV5-1; D perhaps matches TRBD1 (5 bases). Trimming took 0 bases from V and 8 from J, leaving 14 bases between them. CDR1 and CDR2 from the germline V gene are SGHRS and YFSETQ. This CDR3 contains 14 residues. The CDR3 spells CASSLEQAPGGYTF. The CDR3 DNA is TGCGCCAGCAGCTTGGAACAGGCCCCGGGAGGCTACACCTTC.

V gene TRBV7-5 combines with J gene TRBJ1-5. TRBV7-5 is flagged as a pseudogene. The CDR3 totals 16 residues. This CDR3 reads CARSPQWGGTIQPQHF. The CDR3 bases are TGTGCCAGAAGCCCCCAGTGGGGGGGCACTATTCAGCCCCAGCATTTT.

This clone has a single count. The chain recombines TRBV21-1 with TRBJ2-3; the table's TRBD1 call for D was not verified on the DNA. TRBV21-1 is a listed pseudogene. The CDR3 has 17 amino acids. The CDR3 loop is CASSQTATGVLPDTQYF. CDR3 coding DNA: TGTGCCAGCAGCCAGACAGCTACAGGAGTTCTCCCAGATACGCAGTATTTT.

This chain joins TRBV5-5 and TRBJ1-2; D remains unclear. Germline lookup yields CDR1 SGHKS and CDR2 YYEKEE (reference sequence). The CDR3 is 13 amino acids. V was pared by 2 bases and J by 5 bases, with 10 bases between. CDR3 in DNA: TGTGCCAGCAGCTTCAGTCTGAATTATGGCTACACCTTC. This encodes CASSFSLNYGYTF.